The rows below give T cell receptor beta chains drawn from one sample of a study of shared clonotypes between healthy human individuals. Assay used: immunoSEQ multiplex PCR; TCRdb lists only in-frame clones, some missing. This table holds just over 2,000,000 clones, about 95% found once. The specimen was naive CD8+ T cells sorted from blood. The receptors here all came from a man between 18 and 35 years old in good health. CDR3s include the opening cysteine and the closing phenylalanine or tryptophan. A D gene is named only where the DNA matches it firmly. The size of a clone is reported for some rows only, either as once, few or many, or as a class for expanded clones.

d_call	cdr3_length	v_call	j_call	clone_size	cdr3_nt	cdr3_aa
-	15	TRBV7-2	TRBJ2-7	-	TGTGCCAGTTCTCTCCCAGAGGGCAACTCCTACGAGCAGTACTTC	CASSLPEGNSYEQYF
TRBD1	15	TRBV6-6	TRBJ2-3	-	TGTGCCAGCAGCATCCGGGACAGGGCCTCAGATACGCAGTATTTT	CASSIRDRASDTQYF
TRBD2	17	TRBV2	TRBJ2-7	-	TGTGCCAGCAGCCTCCTAGCGGAGTTGGGGGAGGCCTACGAGCAGTACTTC	CASSLLAELGEAYEQYF
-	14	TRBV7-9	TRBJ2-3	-	TGTGCCAGCAGCCATTCCCAATTGGGAGATACGCAGTATTTT	CASSHSQLGDTQYF
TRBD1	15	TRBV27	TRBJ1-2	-	TGTGCCAGCAGTCCCAGGACAGGGGGGGATTATGGCTACACCTTC	CASSPRTGGDYGYTF
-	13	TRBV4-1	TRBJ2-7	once	TGCGCCAGCAGCCAGGTACAGTCCTACGAGCAGTACTTC	CASSQVQSYEQYF
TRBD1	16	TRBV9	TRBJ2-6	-	TGTGCCAGCAGCAGACAGGGGGTCGGTGGGGCCAACGTCCTGACTTTC	CASSRQGVGGANVLTF
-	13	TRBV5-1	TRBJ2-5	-	TGCGCCAGCAGCTTGCTAGGAGAAGAGACCCAGTACTTC	CASSLLGEETQYF
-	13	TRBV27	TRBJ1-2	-	TGTGCCAGCAGTTTAGGTCCCCGCTATGGCTACACCTTC	CASSLGPRYGYTF
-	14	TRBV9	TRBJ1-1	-	TGTGCCAGCAGCGTAGAACCCGCGAACACTGAAGCTTTCTTT	CASSVEPANTEAFF
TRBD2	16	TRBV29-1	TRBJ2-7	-	TGCAGCGTTGAAGACCCTCTAGGACTAGCGGACTACGAGCAGTACTTC	CSVEDPLGLADYEQYF
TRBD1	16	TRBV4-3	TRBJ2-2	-	TGCGCCAGCAGCCAAGATCCGGGACAGTTCACCGGGGAGCTGTTTTTT	CASSQDPGQFTGELFF
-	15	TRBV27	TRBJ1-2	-	TGTGCCAGCAGTTTAAGGGCGGGGGGTCTCTATGGCTACACCTTC	CASSLRAGGLYGYTF
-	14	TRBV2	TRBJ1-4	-	TGTGCCAGCAGTGACAGGGCCTCTAATGAAAAACTGTTTTTT	CASSDRASNEKLFF
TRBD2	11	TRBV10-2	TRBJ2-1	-	TGCGCCAGTCTCGGGGCGGGAGGTCACTTCTTC	CASLGAGGHFF
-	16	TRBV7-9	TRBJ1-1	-	TGTGCCAGCACGGGGAGCGGGGGACTTTCGAACACTGAAGCTTTCTTT	CASTGSGGLSNTEAFF
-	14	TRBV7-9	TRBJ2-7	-	TGTGCCAGCAGCTTGGAAGCGCGGAACTACGAGCAGTACTTC	CASSLEARNYEQYF
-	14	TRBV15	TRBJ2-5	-	TGTGCCACCAGCAGAGCAAGGGGGGAAAAGACCCAGTACTTC	CATSRARGEKTQYF
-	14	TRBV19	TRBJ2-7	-	TGTGCCAGTAGTATAGCGGTGAGGGCCTACGAGCAGTACTTC	CASSIAVRAYEQYF
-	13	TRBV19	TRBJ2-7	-	TGTGCCAGTAGTATCGGGACCTCCTACGAGCAGTACTTC	CASSIGTSYEQYF
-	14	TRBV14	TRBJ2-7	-	TGTGCCAGCAGCCAAGCCCTCTGGGCCTACGAGCAGTACTTC	CASSQALWAYEQYF
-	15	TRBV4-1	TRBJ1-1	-	TGCGCCAGCAGCCAAGGGCGGGGCCTGAACACTGAAGCTTTCTTT	CASSQGRGLNTEAFF
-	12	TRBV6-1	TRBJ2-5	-	TGTGCCAGCAGCCGGGCCGACGAGACCCAGTACTTC	CASSRADETQYF
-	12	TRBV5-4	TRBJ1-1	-	TGTGCCAGCACCCTGAGGGGTTCTGAAGCTTTCTTT	CASTLRGSEAFF
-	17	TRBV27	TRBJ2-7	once	TGTGCCAGCAGTTTAGTGAAGGTACAGGGAGGTCCCTACGAGCAGTACTTC	CASSLVKVQGGPYEQYF
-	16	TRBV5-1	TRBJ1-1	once	TGCGCCAGCAGCTTTGGTTATGGGGCGGCATCCACTGAAGCTTTCTTT	CASSFGYGAASTEAFF
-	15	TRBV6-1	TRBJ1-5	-	TGTGCCAGCAGGTTGGGGTGGGGGAACAATCAGCCCCAGCATTTT	CASRLGWGNNQPQHF
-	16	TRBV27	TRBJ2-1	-	TGTGCCAGCAGCTCTTCTATCGGACACTTCTTAGATGAGCAGTTCTTC	CASSSSIGHFLDEQFF
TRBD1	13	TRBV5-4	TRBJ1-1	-	TGTGCCAGCAGCCCACGGACAGGCTCTGAAGCTTTCTTT	CASSPRTGSEAFF
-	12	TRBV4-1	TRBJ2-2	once	TGCGCCAGCAGTCCGCAGCGCGGGGAGCTGTTTTTT	CASSPQRGELFF
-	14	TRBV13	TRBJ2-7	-	TGTGCCAGCAGCTTAGGCCTAGGGGGGCGCGAGCAGTACTTC	CASSLGLGGREQYF